The clone carrying this T cell receptor beta chain has only a few counts. This entry is derived from a study of blood T cell repertoires in COVID-19. For the study at large: COVID-19 samples, acute and convalescent, were from the United States, Italy and Spain. T cells, B-cell-depleted T cells, or PBMCs provided the cDNA or gDNA that served as material.

The CDR3 has 11 amino acids. Germline CDR1 is GTSNPN and CDR2 is SVGIG (reference sequence). The V end was cut by 2 bases, the J end by 8 bases, with 9 bases between. In the study's own analysis: Amplification with reference gene primers provided the estimates of nucleated cell counts. Libraries were prepared by immunoSEQ multiplex PCR; TCRdb keeps only in-frame clonotypes and omits some of them. That table is the source of V, J and clone size, and D and trimming were worked out from the DNA. The data show about 200,000 clones, 85% to 90% seen once. J is TRBJ1-1 and V is TRBV30; tentatively, D is TRBD1 (6 bases). Input material: peripheral blood. The TCR was taken from a young man with active or convalescent COVID-19. The CDR3 sequence: CAWSPTGEAFF. CDR3 bases: TGTGCCTGGAGTCCGACAGGAGAAGCTTTCTTT. The complete variable domain, with remaining parts taken from reference TRBV30 and TRBJ1-1, reads SQTIHQWPATLVQPVGSPLSLECTVEGTSNPNLYWYRQAAGRGLQLLFYSVGIGQISSEVPQNLSASRPQDRQFILSSKKLLLSDSGFYLCAWSPTGEAFFGQGTRLTVV.